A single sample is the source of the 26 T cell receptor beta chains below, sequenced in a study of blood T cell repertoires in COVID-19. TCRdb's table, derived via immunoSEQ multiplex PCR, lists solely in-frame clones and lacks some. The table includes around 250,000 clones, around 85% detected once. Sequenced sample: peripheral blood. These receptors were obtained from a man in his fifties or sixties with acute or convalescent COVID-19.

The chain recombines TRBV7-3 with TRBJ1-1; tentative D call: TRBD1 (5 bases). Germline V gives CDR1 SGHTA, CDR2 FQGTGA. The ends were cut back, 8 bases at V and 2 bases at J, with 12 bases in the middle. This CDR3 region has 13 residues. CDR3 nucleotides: TGTGCCAGCTCCCAGGGCCAAAACACTGAAGCTTTCTTT. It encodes CASSQGQNTEAFF.

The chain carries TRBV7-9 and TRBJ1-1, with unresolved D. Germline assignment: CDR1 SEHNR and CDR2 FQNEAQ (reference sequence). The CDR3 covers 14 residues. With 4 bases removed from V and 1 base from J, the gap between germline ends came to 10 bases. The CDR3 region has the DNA TGTGCCAGCAGCTCCCCGGTCGGGAACACTGAAGCTTTCTTT. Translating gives CASSSPVGNTEAFF.

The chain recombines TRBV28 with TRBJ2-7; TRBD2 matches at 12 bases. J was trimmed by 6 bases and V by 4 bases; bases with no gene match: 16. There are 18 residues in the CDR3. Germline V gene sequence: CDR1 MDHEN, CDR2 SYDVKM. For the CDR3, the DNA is TGTGCCAGCAGTTCCTCCCAGCCGACTAGCGGGAGAGGATTCGAGCAGTACTTC. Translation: CASSSSQPTSGRGFEQYF.

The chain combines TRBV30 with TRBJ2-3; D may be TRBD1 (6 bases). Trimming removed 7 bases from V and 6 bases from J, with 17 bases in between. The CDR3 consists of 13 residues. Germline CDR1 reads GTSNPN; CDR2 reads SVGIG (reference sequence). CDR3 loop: CASDRPKGDTQYF. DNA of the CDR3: TGTGCCTCCGACAGGCCGAAAGGGGATACGCAGTATTTT.

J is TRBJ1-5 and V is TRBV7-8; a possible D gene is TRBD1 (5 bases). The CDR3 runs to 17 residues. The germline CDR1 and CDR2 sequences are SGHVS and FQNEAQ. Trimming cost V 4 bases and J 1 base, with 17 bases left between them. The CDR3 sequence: CASSSYPTVLSNQPQHF. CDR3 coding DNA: TGTGCCAGCAGCTCCTACCCGACAGTACTGAGCAATCAGCCCCAGCATTTT.

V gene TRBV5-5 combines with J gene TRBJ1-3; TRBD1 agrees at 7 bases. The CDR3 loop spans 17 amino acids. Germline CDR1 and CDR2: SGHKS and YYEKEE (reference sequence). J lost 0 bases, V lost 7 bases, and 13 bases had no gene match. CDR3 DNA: TGTGCCAGCCATCCTTACGTTACAGGGGCCTCTGGAAACACCATATATTTT. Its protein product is CASHPYVTGASGNTIYF.

CDR3 residues: CASSSFKGQTYEQYF. CDR3 DNA: TGTGCCAGCAGTTCTTTTAAGGGACAGACCTACGAGCAGTACTTC. The rearrangement joins TRBV27 to TRBJ2-7; 7 bases line up with TRBD1. Per germline, CDR1 MNHEY and CDR2 SMNVEV (reference sequence). The V and J ends lost 4 bases and 2 bases, in that order; junction bases with no gene match: 8. This CDR3 is built from 15 residues.

Written as DNA, the CDR3 is TGTGCCAGCAGCCCGGCACTAGCGGACTACAATGAGCAGTTCTTC. This sequence encodes CASSPALADYNEQFF. This chain uses TRBV6-2 or TRBV6-3 with TRBJ2-1, with TRBD2 identical over 8 bases. This CDR3 spans 15 amino acids. Per germline, CDR1 MNHEY and CDR2 SVGEGT. Losses at the gene ends were 6 bases for V and 3 bases for J; bases not matched to a gene: 7.

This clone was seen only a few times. The DNA of the CDR3 is TGTGCCAGCAGCGAGACAGGGAGGGATACGCAGTATTTT. It codes for CASSETGRDTQYF. The gene calls are TRBV5-5 and TRBJ2-3; D is perhaps TRBD1 (7 bases). The CDR3 runs 13 residues. The V gene lost 4 bases and the J gene lost 6 bases, with 12 bases spanning the gap. Germline V gene lookup returns CDR1 SGHKS and CDR2 YYEKEE (reference sequence).

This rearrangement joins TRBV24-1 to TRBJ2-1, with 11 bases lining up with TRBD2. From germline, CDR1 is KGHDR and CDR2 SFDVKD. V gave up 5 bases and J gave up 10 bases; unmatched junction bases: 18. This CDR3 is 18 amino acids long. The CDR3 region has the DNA TGTGCCACCAGTGCCTTTGGGGCCGGGACTAGCGGTTCATGGGAGCAGTTCTTC. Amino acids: CATSAFGAGTSGSWEQFF.

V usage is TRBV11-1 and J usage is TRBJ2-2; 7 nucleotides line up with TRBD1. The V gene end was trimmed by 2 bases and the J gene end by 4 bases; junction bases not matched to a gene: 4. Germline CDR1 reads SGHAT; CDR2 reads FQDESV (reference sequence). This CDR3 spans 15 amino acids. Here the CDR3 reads CASSLLRGPTGELFF. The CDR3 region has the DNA TGTGCCAGCAGCTTATTGAGGGGGCCCACCGGGGAGCTGTTTTTT.

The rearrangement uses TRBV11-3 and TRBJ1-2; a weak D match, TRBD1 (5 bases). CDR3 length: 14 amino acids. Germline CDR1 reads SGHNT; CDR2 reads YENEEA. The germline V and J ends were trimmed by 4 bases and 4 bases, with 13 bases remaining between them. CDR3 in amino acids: CASSWREGSYGYTF. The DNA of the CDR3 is TGTGCCAGCAGCTGGCGGGAGGGGAGCTATGGCTACACCTTC.

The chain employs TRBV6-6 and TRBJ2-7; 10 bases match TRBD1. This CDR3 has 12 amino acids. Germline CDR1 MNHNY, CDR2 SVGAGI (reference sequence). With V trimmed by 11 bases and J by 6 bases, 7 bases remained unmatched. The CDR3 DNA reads TGTGCCGGCGGACAGGGGGAGAGCGAGCAGTACTTC. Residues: CAGGQGESEQYF.

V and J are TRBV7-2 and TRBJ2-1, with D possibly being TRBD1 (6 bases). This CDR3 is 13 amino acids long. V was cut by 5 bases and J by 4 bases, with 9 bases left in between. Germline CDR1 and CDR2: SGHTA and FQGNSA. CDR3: CASSPGEYNEQFF. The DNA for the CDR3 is TGTGCCAGCAGCCCAGGGGAATACAATGAGCAGTTCTTC.

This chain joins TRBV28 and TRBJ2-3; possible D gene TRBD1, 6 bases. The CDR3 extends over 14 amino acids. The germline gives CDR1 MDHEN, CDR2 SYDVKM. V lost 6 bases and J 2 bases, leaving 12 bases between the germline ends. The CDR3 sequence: CASRVAGVTDTQYF. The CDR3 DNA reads TGTGCCAGCAGAGTTGCAGGGGTCACAGATACGCAGTATTTT.

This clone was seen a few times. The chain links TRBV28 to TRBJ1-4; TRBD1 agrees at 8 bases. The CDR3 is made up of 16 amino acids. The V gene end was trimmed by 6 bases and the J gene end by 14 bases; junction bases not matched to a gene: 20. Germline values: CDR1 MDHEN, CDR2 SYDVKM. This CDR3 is CASSLLEQGASFSLFF. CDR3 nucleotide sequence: TGTGCCAGCAGCCTCCTCGAGCAGGGGGCCTCCTTCAGCCTGTTTTTT.

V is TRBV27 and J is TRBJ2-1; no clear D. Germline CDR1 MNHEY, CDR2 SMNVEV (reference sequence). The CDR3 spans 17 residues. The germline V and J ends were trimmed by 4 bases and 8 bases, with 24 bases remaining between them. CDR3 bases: TGTGCCAGCAGTTCAAGTGTCGGAGTCCGGTTTAGTGATGAGCAGTTCTTC. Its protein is CASSSSVGVRFSDEQFF.

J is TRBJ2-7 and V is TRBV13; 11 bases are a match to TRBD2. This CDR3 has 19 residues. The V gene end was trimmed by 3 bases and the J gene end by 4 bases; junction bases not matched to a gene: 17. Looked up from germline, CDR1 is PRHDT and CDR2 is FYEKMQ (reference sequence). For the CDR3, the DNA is TGTGCCAGCAGCTTCCACGACAGGGGGACTAGCGGTTCAATATACGAGCAGTACTTC. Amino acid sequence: CASSFHDRGTSGSIYEQYF.

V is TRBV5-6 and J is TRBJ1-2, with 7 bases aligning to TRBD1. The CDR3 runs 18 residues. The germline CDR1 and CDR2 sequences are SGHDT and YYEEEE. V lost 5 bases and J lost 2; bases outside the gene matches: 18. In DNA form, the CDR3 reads TGTGCCAGCAGGTCAGACAGGGAAGAAGGGTGGGGGAACTATGGCTACACCTTC. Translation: CASRSDREEGWGNYGYTF.

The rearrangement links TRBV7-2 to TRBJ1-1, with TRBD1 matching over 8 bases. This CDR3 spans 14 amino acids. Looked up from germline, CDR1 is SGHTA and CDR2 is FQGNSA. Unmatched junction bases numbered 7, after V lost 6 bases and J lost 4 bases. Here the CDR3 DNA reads TGTGCCAGCAGTCGAGGACAGGGAACCACTGAAGCTTTCTTT. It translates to CASSRGQGTTEAFF. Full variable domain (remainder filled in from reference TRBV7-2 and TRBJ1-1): GAGVSQSPSNKVTEKGKDVELRCDPISGHTALYWYRQSLGQGLEFLIYFQGNSAPDKSGLPSDRFSAERTGGSVSTLTIQRTQQEDSAVYLCASSRGQGTTEAFFGQGTRLTVV.

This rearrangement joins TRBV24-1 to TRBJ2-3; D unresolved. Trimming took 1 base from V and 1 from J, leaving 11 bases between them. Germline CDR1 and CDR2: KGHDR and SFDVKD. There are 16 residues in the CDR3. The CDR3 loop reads CATSDLRGQGTDTQYF. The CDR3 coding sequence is TGTGCCACCAGTGATTTACGCGGCCAAGGCACAGATACGCAGTATTTT.

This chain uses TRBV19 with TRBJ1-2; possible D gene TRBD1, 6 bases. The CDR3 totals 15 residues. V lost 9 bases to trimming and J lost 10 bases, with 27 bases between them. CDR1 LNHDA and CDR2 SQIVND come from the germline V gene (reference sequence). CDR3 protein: CASSYSTMTGTLYTF. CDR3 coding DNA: TGTGCCAGCAGTTACTCTACCATGACAGGAACTCTCTACACCTTC.

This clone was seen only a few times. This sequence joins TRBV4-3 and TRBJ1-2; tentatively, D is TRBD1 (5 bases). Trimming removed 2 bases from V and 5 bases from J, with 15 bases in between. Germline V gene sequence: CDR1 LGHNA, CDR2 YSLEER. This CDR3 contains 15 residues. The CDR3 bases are TGCGCCAGCAGCCAAAGCCAGGGTGATAGGTATGGCTACACCTTC. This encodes CASSQSQGDRYGYTF.

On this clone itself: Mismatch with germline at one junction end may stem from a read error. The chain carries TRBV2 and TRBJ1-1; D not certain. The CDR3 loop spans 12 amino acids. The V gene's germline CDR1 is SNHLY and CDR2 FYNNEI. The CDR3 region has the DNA TGTGCTAGCAGCGGGGAGAACACTGAAGCTTTCTTT. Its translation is CASSGENTEAFF.

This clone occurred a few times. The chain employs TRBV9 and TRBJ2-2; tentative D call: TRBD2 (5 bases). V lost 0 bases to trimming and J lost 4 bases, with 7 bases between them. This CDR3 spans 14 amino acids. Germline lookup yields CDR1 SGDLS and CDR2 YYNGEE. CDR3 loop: CASSVATSTGELFF. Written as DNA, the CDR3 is TGTGCCAGCAGCGTAGCTACTAGCACCGGGGAGCTGTTTTTT.

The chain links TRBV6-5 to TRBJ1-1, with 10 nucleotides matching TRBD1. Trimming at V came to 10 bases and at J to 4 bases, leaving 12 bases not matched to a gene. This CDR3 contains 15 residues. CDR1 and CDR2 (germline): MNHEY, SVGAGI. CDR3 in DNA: TGTGCCACACTCTGGAGGGACAGGGGAGCCACTGAAGCTTTCTTT. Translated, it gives CATLWRDRGATEAFF.